A selection of T cell receptor beta chains follows, all from one sample in a study of STAT3 mutations in large granular lymphocyte leukemia. Data came from immunoSEQ multiplex PCR; TCRdb stores just in-frame clones and leaves some out. The profile shows about 1,500 clones, less than 80% of them singletons. Sequenced material: peripheral blood mononuclear cells. The receptors come from a man between 50 and 59 years old with T-cell large granular lymphocyte leukemia. Some clones in this sample may be carry-over from other donors' samples. CDR3s include the opening cysteine and the closing phenylalanine or tryptophan. The order of the fields is D gene, J gene, V gene, CDR3 DNA, CDR3 protein. A D gene is named only where the DNA matches it firmly.

-	TRBJ1-6	TRBV5-1	TGCGCCAGCAGCCCGGGGGGGGCCTTGGCACCCCTCCACTTT	CASSPGGALAPLHF
TRBD1	TRBJ2-5	TRBV29-1	TGCAGCGTGACAGGGGCAGGGGAGACCCAGTACTTC	CSVTGAGETQYF
TRBD1	TRBJ1-4	TRBV6-5	TGTGCCAGCAGTTACGACAGGGGTAATGAAAAACTGTTTTTT	CASSYDRGNEKLFF
-	TRBJ1-1	TRBV18	TGTGCCAGCTCACCAGCGGGGGACCAGACTGAAGCTTTCTTT	CASSPAGDQTEAFF
TRBD2	TRBJ2-7	TRBV2	TGTGCCAGCAGTGAAGCGCTTCGGGGGGGGAGGAAGTACTTC	CASSEALRGGRKYF
-	TRBJ1-5	TRBV10-3	TGTGCCATCAGTGAGATCTCAGGGATTCAGCCCCAGCATTTT	CAISEISGIQPQHF
-	TRBJ1-2	TRBV30	TGTGCCTGGACAGATAACTATGGCTACACCTTC	CAWTDNYGYTF
TRBD2	TRBJ2-1	TRBV5-1	TGCGCCAGCAGCCGTATCGTGTTTGCGGGGGGGCCCTACAATGAGCAGTTCTTC	CASSRIVFAGGPYNEQFF
TRBD1	TRBJ1-2	TRBV6-5	TGTGCCAGCAGTTACGGGGGACAGGCGCGTGGCTACACCTTC	CASSYGGQARGYTF
-	TRBJ2-3	TRBV5-1	TGCGCCAGCAGCCTTCCAAGCGGTACTAGCACAGATACGCAGTATTTT	CASSLPSGTSTDTQYF
TRBD2	TRBJ2-5	TRBV5-4	TGTGCCAGCAGTGCCCGACTAGCGGGAGGAGAGACCCAGTACTTC	CASSARLAGGETQYF